Presented here are 25 T cell receptor beta chains from one specimen sequenced in a study of T cell repertoires in cytomegalovirus infection (dated by TCRdb to the late 2010s). Instrument used: Illumina HiSeq 1500. The public reads were run again by TCRdb, first through fastp at Q25 and then through MiXCR, and only productive beta chains were kept. Rows matching on CDR3 protein sequence are summarized as one entry with the most common DNA and genes. A total of some 700,000 distinct CDR3 sequences appear in this sample, about 40% of them only once. Together, the top ten hold 2.5% to 3.5% of the sample. The sequenced sample consisted of PBMCs. The origin of the receptors is a human donor in good health (CMV status not recorded). Some clones in this sample may be carry-over from other donors' samples.

This clonotype was found a few times. The rearrangement joins TRBV11-1 to TRBJ2-2, with 7 bases that match TRBD2. This CDR3 is built from 18 residues. The junction had 12 bases not matched to a gene; V was cut back by 1 base and J by 4 bases. Germline V CDR1 and CDR2: SGHAT, FQDESV (reference sequence). The chain's CDR3 is CASSLERRLAVGTGELFF. The DNA of the CDR3 is TGTGCCAGCAGCTTAGAGAGGCGGCTAGCGGTGGGCACCGGGGAGCTGTTTTTT.

This clonotype was detected only a few times. CDR3 sequence reads: CASSPFRTWETQYF. As DNA, the CDR3 is TGTGCCAGCAGCCCATTCCGAACATGGGAGACCCAGTACTTC. The chain recombines TRBV9 with TRBJ2-5; D remains ambiguous. Trimming took 4 bases from V and 5 from J, leaving 15 bases between them. Germline CDR1 SGDLS, CDR2 YYNGEE. CDR3 length: 14 residues.

V is TRBV7-3 and J is TRBJ1-2; the match to TRBD1 covers 12 bases. Looked up from germline, CDR1 is SGHTA and CDR2 is FQGTGA. The CDR3 runs to 15 residues. Germline trimming cut 7 bases from V and 3 bases from J; bases unmatched to any gene: 6. This CDR3 is CASTDGTGGDYGYTF. The CDR3 DNA sequence: TGTGCCAGCACCGACGGGACAGGGGGCGACTATGGCTACACCTTC.

The chain employs TRBV27 and TRBJ1-1; D is possibly TRBD1 (6 bases). Germline CDR1 and CDR2: MNHEY and SMNVEV (reference sequence). CDR3 size: 16 residues. Trimming cost V 4 bases and J 3 bases, with 18 bases left between them. The CDR3 DNA is TGTGCCAGCAGTTCGTCCCCAGGAAACAGGGACACTGAAGCTTTCTTT. It yields the protein CASSSSPGNRDTEAFF.

The rearrangement joins TRBV7-8 to TRBJ1-1; 10 bases agree with TRBD1. Germline V gene sequence: CDR1 SGHVS, CDR2 FQNEAQ. V gave up 5 bases and J gave up 5 bases; unmatched junction bases: 8. This CDR3 comprises 15 residues. Here the CDR3 reads CASSADRGLRTEAFF. CDR3 DNA: TGTGCCAGCAGCGCCGACAGGGGGCTGAGAACTGAAGCTTTCTTT.

The genes are TRBV20-1 and TRBJ2-5; no reliable D call. CDR3 length: 12 amino acids. Germline CDR1 and CDR2: DFQATT and SNEGSKA (reference sequence). V lost 3 bases and J 5 bases, leaving 10 bases between the germline ends. The CDR3 protein is CSASSPGETQYF. The CDR3 nucleotides read TGCAGTGCTAGTAGCCCTGGGGAGACCCAGTACTTC.

The chain has TRBV15 and TRBJ1-1, with D tentatively TRBD1 (6 bases). Between the trimmed V and J ends, which lost 6 bases and 4 bases, there was a span of 21 bases. This CDR3 is built from 16 residues. CDR1 LNHNV and CDR2 YYDKDF come from the germline V gene (reference sequence). The CDR3 protein is CATSNKGGRRGTEAFF. As DNA, the CDR3 is TGTGCCACCAGTAATAAGGGGGGACGTCGGGGCACTGAAGCTTTCTTT.

This clonotype was seen at least ten times. The genes are TRBV7-9 and TRBJ2-5, with TRBD2 identical over 8 bases. Germline-derived CDR1 and CDR2 are SEHNR and FQNEAQ (reference sequence). The CDR3 consists of 15 residues. Trimming removed 2 bases from V and 4 bases from J; junction bases left unmatched: 6. The CDR3 DNA sequence: TGTGCCAGCAGCTTATCCCGGGGGGGCCTAGAGACCCAGTACTTC. It specifies CASSLSRGGLETQYF. Drawing the rest from reference TRBV7-9 and TRBJ2-5, the complete variable domain is DTGVSQNPRHKITKRGQNVTFRCDPISEHNRLYWYRQTLGQGPEFLTYFQNEAQLEKSRLLSDRFSAERPKGSFSTLEIQRTEQGDSAMYLCASSLSRGGLETQYFGPGTRLLVL.

This clonotype was seen at least ten times. The gene calls are TRBV7-9 and TRBJ2-7, with TRBD1 matching over 8 bases. Trimming cost V 4 bases and J 2 bases; bases outside gene matches: 4. Germline V gene lookup returns CDR1 SEHNR and CDR2 FQNEAQ (reference sequence). CDR3 length equals 14 residues. The CDR3 DNA reads as TGTGCCAGCAGCTCCCGACAGGGGACCTACGAGCAGTACTTC. Residues: CASSSRQGTYEQYF.

The chain couples TRBV2 to TRBJ2-7; 10 positions match TRBD2. The CDR3 spans 13 residues. Per germline, CDR1 SNHLY and CDR2 FYNNEI. Unmatched junction bases numbered 5, after V lost 9 bases and J lost 3 bases. This CDR3 is CASGTSEIYEQYF. Here the CDR3 DNA reads TGTGCCAGTGGGACTAGCGAAATCTACGAGCAGTACTTC.

This clonotype showed up many times. V usage is TRBV29-1 and J usage is TRBJ2-7; no definite D call. V lost 5 bases and J 3 bases, leaving 8 bases between the germline ends. CDR1 is SQVTM, CDR2 ANQGSEA, per germline. The CDR3 spans 11 residues. The CDR3 DNA reads as TGCAGCGTTTCCCTCGGCTACGAGCAGTACTTC. It codes for CSVSLGYEQYF.

The rearrangement joins TRBV18 to TRBJ1-2; D unresolved. Per the germline V gene, CDR1 is KGHSH and CDR2 is LQKENI. The CDR3 is 13 amino acids. V was trimmed by 0 bases and J by 5 bases, leaving 7 bases between them. DNA for the CDR3: TGTGCCAGCTCACCACCGGTCCGTTATGGCTACACCTTC. Its translation is CASSPPVRYGYTF.

This chain uses TRBV6-5 with TRBJ1-2, with D perhaps matching TRBD1 (5 bases). V was shortened by 6 bases and J by 0 bases, with 14 bases between the two germline ends. CDR1 and CDR2 from the germline V gene are MNHEY and SVGAGI. The CDR3 extends over 15 amino acids. The CDR3 here is CASSLGGLANYGYTF. In DNA form, the CDR3 reads TGTGCCAGCAGCCTGGGGGGTTTAGCTAACTATGGCTACACCTTC.

V is TRBV6-2 or TRBV6-3 and J is TRBJ2-3; 11 nucleotides agree with TRBD2. J lost 1 base, V lost 5 bases, and 8 bases had no gene match. Germline loops: CDR1 MNHEY, CDR2 SVGEGT. The CDR3 contains 17 residues. CDR3 sequence (DNA): TGTGCCAGCAGTCGCCTCTCACTAGCGGGGGGCACAGATACGCAGTATTTT. This translates into CASSRLSLAGGTDTQYF.

The chain links TRBV20-1 to TRBJ2-7, with 8 nucleotides matching TRBD1. Per the germline V gene, CDR1 is DFQATT and CDR2 is SNEGSKA (reference sequence). The V segment lost 7 bases and the J segment 5 bases; nucleotides outside the gene matches: 4. CDR3 size: 11 residues. CDR3 sequence (DNA): TGCAGTGTACAGGGGGACCACGAGCAGTACTTC. Translating gives CSVQGDHEQYF.

The chain couples TRBV28 to TRBJ1-5, with D maybe TRBD1 (5 bases). From germline, CDR1 is MDHEN and CDR2 SYDVKM. The CDR3 extends over 16 amino acids. The V end was cut by 7 bases, the J end by 0 bases, with 16 bases between. CDR3 DNA: TGTGCCAGCACTACAGAGGACAATCCTAGCAATCAGCCCCAGCATTTT. Translation gives CASTTEDNPSNQPQHF.

In this sample, this clonotype turned up a few times. Written as DNA, the CDR3 is TGTGCCAGCAGTGACACTACCTACGAGCAGTACTTC. This translates into CASSDTTYEQYF. J is TRBJ2-7 and V is TRBV7-8; the D is unclear. CDR3 length: 12 residues. Germline V gives CDR1 SGHVS, CDR2 FQNEAQ. The V and J ends lost 6 bases and 2 bases respectively, with 8 bases between them.

This clonotype was found a few times. V is TRBV6-6 and J is TRBJ2-7; tentatively, D is TRBD1 or TRBD2 (6 bases each). There are 15 residues in the CDR3. The V and J ends lost 2 bases and 1 base respectively, with 12 bases between them. The germline CDR1 and CDR2 sequences are MNHNY and SVGAGI (reference sequence). CDR3 residues: CASSYGGLGSYEQYF. The CDR3 DNA follows: TGTGCCAGCAGTTACGGGGGGCTGGGATCCTACGAGCAGTACTTC.

Comment on this clonotype: Given the absence of the conserved phenylalanine or tryptophan at the CDR3 end, a read error is likely. The chain employs TRBV7-9 and TRBJ1-6; possible D gene TRBD1, 5 bases. Trimming took off 8 bases at V and 13 bases at J, with 15 bases between the two ends. The CDR3 has 12 amino acids. Germline V gives CDR1 SEHNR, CDR2 FQNEAQ (reference sequence). The CDR3 DNA reads as TGTGCCAGCGACCCGGACGGGGGGCCCCTCCACTGT. It specifies CASDPDGGPLHC.

The V call is TRBV4-1, the J call TRBJ2-5, with a weak D call TRBD2 (7 bases). Germline CDR1 MGHRA, CDR2 YSYEKL. This CDR3 has 16 residues. V lost 4 bases, J lost 5 bases, and 20 bases lay in between. CDR3 DNA sequence: TGCGCCAGCAGCCGCGAGAGAGGGGGGGCGAGGGAGACCCAGTACTTC. Translating gives CASSRERGGARETQYF.

The chain uses TRBV11-3 and TRBJ2-1; 9 bases fit TRBD2. Germline V CDR1 and CDR2: SGHNT, YENEEA. The CDR3 runs 15 residues. Germline trimming cut 1 base from V and 7 bases from J; bases unmatched to any gene: 5. The CDR3 sequence: CASSLVLAGTNEQFF. In DNA form, the CDR3 reads TGTGCCAGCAGCTTAGTTCTAGCGGGAACAAATGAGCAGTTCTTC.

The chain joins TRBV10-3 to TRBJ2-7; D not resolved. This CDR3 region has 12 residues. Trimming cost V 5 bases and J 3 bases, with 8 bases left between them. Germline values: CDR1 ENHRY, CDR2 SYGVKD. CDR3 sequence (DNA): TGTGCCATCAGTAGAATTTTCTACGAGCAGTACTTC. Translating it yields CAISRIFYEQYF.

The CDR3 here is CASSLQNSLNQPQHF. CDR3 nucleotides: TGTGCCAGCAGCTTACAAAACTCGCTCAATCAGCCCCAGCATTTT. The V call is TRBV7-2, the J call TRBJ1-5; D call uncertain. The CDR3 loop spans 15 amino acids. The V gene's germline CDR1 is SGHTA and CDR2 FQGNSA. V lost 2 bases to trimming and J lost 3 bases, with 11 bases between them.

The chain is built from TRBV20-1 and TRBJ2-1, with D hard to call. CDR3 length: 11 amino acids. Trimming stripped 6 bases from V and 8 bases from J, with 11 bases between. The V gene's germline CDR1 is DFQATT and CDR2 SNEGSKA (reference sequence). This chain's CDR3 is CSAIVVDEQFF. The DNA of the CDR3 is TGCAGTGCCATAGTGGTCGATGAGCAGTTCTTC.

This clonotype has a count of ten or more. This chain links TRBV7-2 with TRBJ2-2; 7 bases line up with TRBD1. Germline CDR1 reads SGHTA; CDR2 reads FQGNSA. CDR3 length equals 13 residues. After removal of 5 bases from V and 6 bases from J, the junction contained 3 bases not matched to a gene. The CDR3 DNA reads TGTGCCAGCAGCCAGACAGGGCCCGGGGAGCTGTTTTTT. This sequence encodes CASSQTGPGELFF.